This T cell receptor beta chain comes out of a study of cytomegalovirus exposure and HLA in healthy donors. Whole-study results and caveats: Reports credit the classifier with highly specific, highly sensitive diagnosis of cytomegalovirus status. Associated with cytomegalovirus, according to the listing, were 150 to 200 TCR beta chains. A later analysis found first-cohort TCR clusters tended to co-occur in the 90 to 150 validation repertoires.

Sequencing used immunoSEQ multiplex PCR; TCRdb keeps in-frame clones, though not all of them. The sample records 60,000 to 70,000 clones, 92% being singletons. Trimming took 3 bases from V and 5 from J; bases not matched to a gene: 11. This CDR3 has 16 amino acids. The germline CDR1 and CDR2 sequences are LGHNA and YNFKEQ. This clone occurred a few times. What it recognizes is unknown. The sequenced sample consisted of PBMCs. The V gene is TRBV4-2, the J gene TRBJ2-7; 9 bases map to TRBD1. The source is a man between 18 and 35 years old in good health and CMV-seropositive. The CDR3 region is CASSQGKGQGLHEQYF. CDR3 nucleotide sequence: TGTGCCAGCAGCCAGGGTAAGGGACAGGGTTTACACGAGCAGTACTTC.